This TCR beta chain derives from a study of response to subunit inactivated influenza vaccine. Germline CDR1 reads SEHNR; CDR2 reads FQNEAQ (reference sequence). The junction had 11 bases not matched to a gene; V was cut back by 1 base and J by 5 bases. This CDR3 is 17 amino acids long. This clonotype occurred once. Via MiXCR, TCRdb re-called the RT-PCR reads, giving one row per CDR3 protein. Of approximately 520,000 distinct CDR3 sequences in the sample, 25% were seen once. This sequence was found in a man aged 50 or older who received an inactivated influenza vaccine. This chain joins TRBV7-9 and TRBJ1-2, with 9 positions matching TRBD1. The starting material was CD4+ T cells sorted from PBMCs, obtained 5 days after vaccination. This CDR3 reads CASSLVSGTGYTYGYTF. The CDR3 DNA sequence: TGTGCCAGCAGCTTAGTTTCCGGGACAGGGTACACTTATGGCTACACCTTC. Using reference TRBV7-9 and TRBJ1-2 for the parts outside the CDR3, the full variable domain is DTGVSQNPRHKITKRGQNVTFRCDPISEHNRLYWYRQTLGQGPEFLTYFQNEAQLEKSRLLSDRFSAERPKGSFSTLEIQRTEQGDSAMYLCASSLVSGTGYTYGYTFGSGTRLTVV.